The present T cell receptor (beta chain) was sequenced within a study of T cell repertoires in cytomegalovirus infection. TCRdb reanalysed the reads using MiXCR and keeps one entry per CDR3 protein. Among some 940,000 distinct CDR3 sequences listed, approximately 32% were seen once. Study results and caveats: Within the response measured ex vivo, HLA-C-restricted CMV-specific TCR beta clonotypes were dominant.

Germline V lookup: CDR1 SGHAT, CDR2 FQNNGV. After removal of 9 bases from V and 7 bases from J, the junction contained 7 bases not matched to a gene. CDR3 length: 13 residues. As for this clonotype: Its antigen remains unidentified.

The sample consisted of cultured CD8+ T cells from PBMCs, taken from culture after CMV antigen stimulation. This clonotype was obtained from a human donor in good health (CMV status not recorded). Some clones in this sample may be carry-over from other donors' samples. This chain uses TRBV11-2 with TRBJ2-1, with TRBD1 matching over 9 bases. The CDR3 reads CASGTGSWNEQFF. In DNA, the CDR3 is TGTGCCAGTGGGACAGGGTCTTGGAATGAGCAGTTCTTC. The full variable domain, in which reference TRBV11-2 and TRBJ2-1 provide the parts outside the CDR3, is EAGVAQSPRYKIIEKRQSVAFWCNPISGHATLYWYQQILGQGPKLLIQFQNNGVVDDSQLPKDRFSAERLKGVDSTLKIQPAKLEDSAVYLCASGTGSWNEQFFGPGTRLTVL.